This entry is about one T cell receptor (beta chain). What it recognizes is unknown. The V end was cut by 4 bases, the J end by 9 bases, with 23 bases between. There are 15 residues in the CDR3. Germline CDR1 reads SGHKS; CDR2 reads YYEKEE (reference sequence). These data are taken from a study of T cells in Graves' hyperthyroidism and ophthalmopathy. Study-wide context: The authors collected peripheral blood at initial diagnosis, before any treatment.

Those patients with uncontrolled infection, other autoimmune disease, pregnancy or lactation were excluded. Broader study findings: Within blood appeared most thyroid clonotypes that had expanded above 0.001. It was a median around 6 months before onset that the model predicted ophthalmopathy.

TCR beta CDR3 regions were amplified from RNA. Initially, a first-round RT-PCR of the TCR CDR3 employed the HTBI primer set. One entry per CDR3 protein results from TCRdb running MiXCR on the multiplex PCR reads. The data show some 720,000 distinct CDR3 sequences, less than 20% seen once. This sequence was found in a man in his late teens or twenties with Graves' hyperthyroidism. Sample: blood. The chain employs TRBV5-5 and TRBJ2-7; the D call may be TRBD1 or TRBD2 (5 bases each). The DNA for the CDR3 is TGTGCCAGCAGCGTTTCCGGGACGGTCCCTACGAGGCAGTACTTC. This gives the protein CASSVSGTVPTRQYF.